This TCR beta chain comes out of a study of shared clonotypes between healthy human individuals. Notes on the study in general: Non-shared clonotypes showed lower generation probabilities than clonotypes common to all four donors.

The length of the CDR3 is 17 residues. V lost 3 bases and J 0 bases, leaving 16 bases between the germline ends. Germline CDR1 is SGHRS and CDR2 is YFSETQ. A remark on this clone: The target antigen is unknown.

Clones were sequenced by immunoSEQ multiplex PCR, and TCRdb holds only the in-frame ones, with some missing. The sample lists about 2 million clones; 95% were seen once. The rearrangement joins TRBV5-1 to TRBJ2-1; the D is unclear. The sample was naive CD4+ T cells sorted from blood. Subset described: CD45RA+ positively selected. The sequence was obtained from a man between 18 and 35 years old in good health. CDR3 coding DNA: TGCGCCAGCAGCTGGCGTTTTGTTATGGGCTCCTACAATGAGCAGTTCTTC. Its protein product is CASSWRFVMGSYNEQFF. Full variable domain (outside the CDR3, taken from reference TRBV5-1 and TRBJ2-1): KAGVTQTPRYLIKTRGQQVTLSCSPISGHRSVSWYQQTPGQGLQFLFEYFSETQRNKGNFPGRFSGRQFSNSRSEMNVSTLELGDSALYLCASSWRFVMGSYNEQFFGPGTRLTVL.